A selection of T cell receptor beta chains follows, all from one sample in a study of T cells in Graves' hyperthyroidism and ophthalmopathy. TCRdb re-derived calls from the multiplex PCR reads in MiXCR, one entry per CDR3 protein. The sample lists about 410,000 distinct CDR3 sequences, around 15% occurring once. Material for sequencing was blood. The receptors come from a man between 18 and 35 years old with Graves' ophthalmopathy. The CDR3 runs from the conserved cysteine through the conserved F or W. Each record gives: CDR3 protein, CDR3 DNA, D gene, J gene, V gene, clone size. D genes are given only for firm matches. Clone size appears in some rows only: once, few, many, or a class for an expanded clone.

CDR3: CASSLGARAPYNEQFF; DNA: TGTGCCAGCAGCTTAGGAGCTAGAGCCCCCTACAATGAGCAGTTCTTC; D: -; J: TRBJ2-1; V: TRBV11-2; size: many
CDR3: CASSPLPGVNNEQFF; DNA: TGCGCCAGCAGTCCACTACCGGGAGTAAACAATGAGCAGTTCTTC; D: -; J: TRBJ2-1; V: TRBV5-1; size: many
CDR3: CASNPDAYSNQPQHF; DNA: TGTGCCAGCAACCCCGACGCATATAGCAATCAGCCCCAGCATTTT; D: -; J: TRBJ1-5; V: TRBV6-2/TRBV6-3; size: many
CDR3: CASSVAQSSYSGSYNEQFF; DNA: TGTGCCAGCAGCGTAGCTCAAAGCTCGTATAGTGGCTCCTACAATGAGCAGTTCTTC; D: -; J: TRBJ2-1; V: TRBV9; size: few
CDR3: CSVEEGGSYGYTF; DNA: TGCAGCGTTGAAGAGGGTGGGAGCTATGGCTACACCTTC; D: -; J: TRBJ1-2; V: TRBV29-1; size: few
CDR3: CAIRGDHNQPQHF; DNA: TGTGCCATCAGAGGGGACCACAATCAGCCCCAGCATTTT; D: -; J: TRBJ1-5; V: TRBV10-3; size: many
CDR3: CASSQSLVAGGETQYF; DNA: TGCGCCAGCAGCCAATCCCTCGTCGCGGGGGGAGAGACCCAGTACTTC; D: TRBD2; J: TRBJ2-5; V: TRBV4-1; size: few
CDR3: CSASIPTGDYGGYTF; DNA: TGCAGTGCTAGTATACCGACAGGGGATTATGGTGGCTACACCTTC; D: TRBD1; J: TRBJ1-2; V: TRBV20-1; size: many
CDR3: CASSEGSRAISVGYTF; DNA: TGTGCCAGCAGTGAAGGCTCCAGGGCGATCAGTGTTGGCTACACCTTC; D: -; J: TRBJ1-2; V: TRBV9; size: -
CDR3: CASSATGAGELFF; DNA: TGTGCCAGCAGCGCGACGGGGGCCGGGGAGCTGTTTTTT; D: -; J: TRBJ2-2; V: TRBV7-6; size: -
CDR3: CASSPQENIQYF; DNA: TGTGCCAGTAGCCCACAGGAAAACATTCAGTACTTC; D: -; J: TRBJ2-4; V: TRBV19; size: -
CDR3: CASSQMETGGSYEQYF; DNA: TGCGCCAGCAGCCAAATGGAGACAGGGGGTTCCTACGAGCAGTACTTC; D: TRBD1; J: TRBJ2-7; V: TRBV4-1; size: few
CDR3: CSVDRGEGGFADTQYF; DNA: TGCAGCGTTGACCGCGGAGAAGGGGGCTTCGCAGATACGCAGTATTTT; D: TRBD1; J: TRBJ2-3; V: TRBV29-1; size: many
CDR3: CSARRGQGAGYTF; DNA: TGCAGTGCTAGGCGGGGACAGGGGGCCGGCTACACCTTC; D: TRBD1; J: TRBJ1-2; V: TRBV20-1; size: many
CDR3: CASSQDPGQGFPNEKLFF; DNA: TGCGCCAGCAGCCAAGATCCGGGACAGGGGTTTCCTAATGAAAAACTGTTTTTT; D: TRBD1; J: TRBJ1-4; V: TRBV4-1; size: -
CDR3: CASSGQGNPNTEAFF; DNA: TGTGCCAGCAGCGGACAGGGTAACCCGAACACTGAAGCTTTCTTT; D: TRBD1; J: TRBJ1-1; V: TRBV13; size: -
CDR3: CASSSGGRMNTEAFF; DNA: TGTGCCAGCAGCTCAGGGGGGAGAATGAACACTGAAGCTTTCTTT; D: TRBD1; J: TRBJ1-1; V: TRBV7-6; size: many
CDR3: CAWTRDNYNEQFF; DNA: TGTGCCTGGACTCGGGACAACTACAATGAGCAGTTCTTC; D: -; J: TRBJ2-1; V: TRBV30; size: many
CDR3: CAWRRGITIYF; DNA: TGTGCCTGGAGAAGGGGGATCACCATATATTTT; D: -; J: TRBJ1-3; V: TRBV30; size: -
CDR3: CASRGSPDTEAFF; DNA: TGCGCCAGCAGAGGCTCCCCGGACACTGAAGCTTTCTTT; D: -; J: TRBJ1-1; V: TRBV10-1; size: many
CDR3: CASRSFSAKNIRYF; DNA: TGTGCCAGCAGGAGTTTCTCAGCCAAAAACATTCGGTACTTC; D: -; J: TRBJ2-4; V: TRBV12-3/TRBV12-4; size: few
CDR3: CAGSPWGTGATDTQYF; DNA: TGTGCCGGCTCACCCTGGGGGACAGGGGCCACGGATACGCAGTATTTT; D: TRBD1; J: TRBJ2-3; V: TRBV18; size: -
CDR3: CASRQGVFAFF; DNA: TGTGCCAGCAGACAGGGGGTGTTTGCTTTCTTT; D: TRBD1; J: TRBJ1-1; V: TRBV2; size: many
CDR3: CASSLQRAEETQYF; DNA: TGCGCCAGCAGCTTGCAACGAGCCGAAGAGACCCAGTACTTC; D: -; J: TRBJ2-5; V: TRBV5-1; size: many
CDR3: CASSLCSGRNEQYF; DNA: TGTGCCAGCAGCTTATGTAGCGGGAGAAACGAGCAGTACTTC; D: TRBD2; J: TRBJ2-7; V: TRBV11-3; size: many
CDR3: CASRHSGSTDTQYF; DNA: TGTGCCAGCAGACATAGCGGGAGCACAGATACGCAGTATTTT; D: TRBD2; J: TRBJ2-3; V: TRBV6-2/TRBV6-3; size: few
CDR3: CASSVTSGGTYEQYF; DNA: TGTGCCAGCAGTGTGACTAGCGGGGGGACCTACGAGCAGTACTTC; D: TRBD2; J: TRBJ2-7; V: TRBV12-3/TRBV12-4; size: -
CDR3: CATSPQGGDTEAFF; DNA: TGTGCCACCAGTCCACAGGGGGGGGACACTGAAGCTTTCTTT; D: TRBD1; J: TRBJ1-1; V: TRBV10-3; size: -
CDR3: CASSRTVRDEQYF; DNA: TGTGCCAGCAGTAGGACAGTGAGAGACGAGCAGTACTTC; D: -; J: TRBJ2-7; V: TRBV6-1; size: many
CDR3: CASSLAGTGGFYEQYF; DNA: TGTGCCAGCAGCTTAGCCGGGACAGGGGGCTTCTACGAGCAGTACTTC; D: TRBD1; J: TRBJ2-7; V: TRBV7-6; size: many
CDR3: CSAGDLSRELETQYF; DNA: TGCAGTGCTGGAGACCTATCGCGCGAGTTAGAGACCCAGTACTTC; D: -; J: TRBJ2-5; V: TRBV20-1; size: many
CDR3: CASTPSRSSGNTIYF; DNA: TGTGCCAGTACTCCATCGAGGAGCTCTGGAAACACCATATATTTT; D: -; J: TRBJ1-3; V: TRBV19; size: -
CDR3: CASSLVETNKVTDTQYF; DNA: TGTGCCAGCAGCTTGGTCGAGACAAACAAGGTCACAGATACGCAGTATTTT; D: -; J: TRBJ2-3; V: TRBV7-2; size: -
CDR3: CASSPRGRAGVLAKNIQYF; DNA: TGTGCCAGCAGCCCCAGGGGGAGAGCGGGAGTTTTAGCCAAAAACATTCAGTACTTC; D: -; J: TRBJ2-4; V: TRBV11-2; size: many
CDR3: CSARARFKVTTQETQYF; DNA: TGCAGTGCTAGGGCCAGGTTTAAGGTCACTACTCAAGAGACCCAGTACTTC; D: -; J: TRBJ2-5; V: TRBV20-1; size: -
CDR3: CASSEATGTGRNEQFF; DNA: TGTGCCAGCAGTGAAGCCACCGGGACAGGGAGGAATGAGCAGTTCTTC; D: TRBD1; J: TRBJ2-1; V: TRBV6-1; size: few
CDR3: CASSYSRTLGLETQYF; DNA: TGTGCCAGCAGTTACTCCCGAACTCTGGGGTTAGAGACCCAGTACTTC; D: -; J: TRBJ2-5; V: TRBV6-5; size: many
CDR3: CASSLFPGVDSGELFF; DNA: TGTGCCAGCAGCTTATTCCCAGGGGTCGATTCCGGGGAGCTGTTTTTT; D: -; J: TRBJ2-2; V: TRBV7-9; size: -
CDR3: CASSQQTFDTGRNQPQHF; DNA: TGTGCCAGCAGCCAACAAACTTTCGACACCGGGAGGAATCAGCCCCAGCATTTT; D: -; J: TRBJ1-5; V: TRBV4-2; size: -
CDR3: CASSRDTGQGTEAFF; DNA: TGTGCCAGCAGTCGGGACACGGGGCAGGGAACTGAAGCTTTCTTT; D: -; J: TRBJ1-1; V: TRBV12-3/TRBV12-4; size: many
CDR3: CASSSLWGNTEAFF; DNA: TGTGCCAGCAGCTCGCTTTGGGGAAACACTGAAGCTTTCTTT; D: -; J: TRBJ1-1; V: TRBV11-3; size: many
CDR3: CASRDRPYGYTF; DNA: TGTGCCAGCAGGGACAGGCCTTATGGCTACACCTTC; D: TRBD1; J: TRBJ1-2; V: TRBV6-1; size: many
CDR3: CASSQTPEAFF; DNA: TGTGCCAGCAGCCAAACACCTGAAGCTTTCTTT; D: -; J: TRBJ1-1; V: TRBV12-3/TRBV12-4; size: many
CDR3: CASSQSGRATDTQYF; DNA: TGTGCCAGCAGCCAGTCGGGCAGGGCGACAGATACGCAGTATTTT; D: -; J: TRBJ2-3; V: TRBV3-1; size: many
CDR3: CASSYSNPRGLQPQHF; DNA: TGTGCCAGCAGTTACTCGAATCCCAGGGGGCTCCAGCCCCAGCATTTT; D: TRBD1; J: TRBJ1-5; V: TRBV6-5; size: many
CDR3: CASSPPGVPEAFF; DNA: TGTGCCAGCTCACCACCCGGTGTACCTGAAGCTTTCTTT; D: -; J: TRBJ1-1; V: TRBV18; size: many
CDR3: CASSYSQGLKEKLFF; DNA: TGTGCCAGCAGTTACTCGCAGGGACTGAAGGAAAAACTGTTTTTT; D: -; J: TRBJ1-4; V: TRBV6-6; size: many
CDR3: CASSYSNVGTANTEAFF; DNA: TGTGCCAGCAGTTACTCAAATGTAGGGACAGCGAACACTGAAGCTTTCTTT; D: TRBD1; J: TRBJ1-1; V: TRBV6-5; size: many
CDR3: CASSLIEWRVPSPLHF; DNA: TGTGCCAGCAGCTTAATAGAATGGAGGGTCCCCTCACCCCTCCACTTT; D: -; J: TRBJ1-6; V: TRBV7-2; size: -
CDR3: CASSLDTASSYEQYF; DNA: TGCGCCAGCAGCTTGGATACAGCGAGCTCCTACGAGCAGTACTTC; D: -; J: TRBJ2-7; V: TRBV5-1; size: many
CDR3: CASSFPSRGLETDTQYF; DNA: TGTGCCAGCAGCTTCCCCTCTAGGGGACTAGAAACAGATACGCAGTATTTT; D: TRBD2; J: TRBJ2-3; V: TRBV27; size: few
CDR3: CASSAWGASGELFF; DNA: TGCGCCAGCAGTGCTTGGGGGGCATCCGGGGAGCTGTTTTTT; D: -; J: TRBJ2-2; V: TRBV10-2; size: -
CDR3: CASSLGHGNQPQHF; DNA: TGTGCCAGCAGCTTGGGGCACGGAAATCAGCCCCAGCATTTT; D: -; J: TRBJ1-5; V: TRBV5-5; size: many
CDR3: CASSQQPDRGVEKLFF; DNA: TGTGCCAGCAGTCAACAACCGGACAGGGGGGTTGAAAAACTGTTTTTT; D: TRBD1; J: TRBJ1-4; V: TRBV6-2/TRBV6-3; size: once
CDR3: CAGGELGTGGTGYGYTF; DNA: TGTGCCGGCGGTGAACTGGGGACAGGGGGCACGGGCTATGGCTACACCTTC; D: TRBD1; J: TRBJ1-2; V: TRBV6-1; size: -